Each of the 19 T cell receptor beta chains below was sequenced from the same sample in a study of identical twins. TCRdb independently ran MiXCR on the 5' RACE reads; one entry per CDR3 protein. The top ten clones hold around 3% of a sample with about 470,000 distinct CDR3 sequences, roughly 24% of them seen once. The same sample was also used in a study of T cells expressing NK-cell markers.

Sequencing was carried out using CD4+ T cells sorted from blood. The receptors come from a woman between 18 and 30 years old in good health.

V usage is TRBV19 and J usage is TRBJ2-2; D unclear. V was pared by 7 bases and J by 2 bases, with 14 bases between. Germline lookup yields CDR1 LNHDA and CDR2 SQIVND (reference sequence). CDR3 size: 15 residues. The CDR3 DNA follows: TGTGCCAGTAACGGTGTTCTTAGAAACACCGGGGAGCTGTTTTTT. Translating gives CASNGVLRNTGELFF.

This clonotype was observed a few times. The V gene is TRBV12-3 or TRBV12-4, the J gene TRBJ2-1, with TRBD2 matching 11 bases. V shed 4 bases and J 13 bases; nucleotides not matched to a gene: 6. There are 13 residues in the CDR3. The CDR3: CASSWGLAAVQFF. CDR3 DNA: TGTGCCAGCAGTTGGGGACTAGCGGCTGTTCAGTTCTTC.

This clonotype was recorded a few times. The genes are TRBV5-1 and TRBJ2-3; D might be TRBD1 or TRBD2, each matching 7 bases. Trimming shortened V by 7 bases and J by 3 bases, and 24 bases separated the two germline ends. The CDR3 runs to 17 residues. CDR1 is SGHRS, CDR2 YFSETQ, per germline. The CDR3 reads CASSSPGGRGPTDTQYF. The CDR3 nucleotides are TGCGCCAGCTCCTCCCCAGGGGGGCGGGGGCCGACAGATACGCAGTATTTT.

This rearrangement joins TRBV12-3 or TRBV12-4 to TRBJ2-5; D possibly matches TRBD1 or TRBD2 (6 bases each). The CDR3 is 15 amino acids. Between the trimmed V and J ends, which lost 1 base and 4 bases, there was a span of 13 bases. For the CDR3, the DNA is TGTGCCAGCAGTTTAGAGTTGGGGGGCAGAGAGACCCAGTACTTC. Translated, it gives CASSLELGGRETQYF.

This clonotype showed up just a few times. A junction boundary mismatches the germline segment, possibly from a read error. This chain joins TRBV12-3 or TRBV12-4 and TRBJ1-2, with 8 nucleotides matching TRBD1. This CDR3 has 13 residues. CDR3 in amino acids: CASSAARDRPIHF. CDR3 DNA sequence: TGTGCCAGCAGCGCCGCCCGGGACAGGCCGATACACTTC.

There are a few counts of this clonotype. J is TRBJ1-6 and V is TRBV5-1; D is perhaps TRBD1 (5 bases). The V end lost 6 bases, the J end lost 7 bases, and 11 bases lay between the germline ends. Per germline, CDR1 SGHRS and CDR2 YFSETQ. The CDR3 totals 13 residues. The CDR3 is CASTYRSNSPLHF. The DNA for the CDR3 is TGCGCCAGCACCTACAGGAGCAATTCACCCCTCCACTTT.

The genes are TRBV20-1 and TRBJ2-5; tentative D call: TRBD1 (6 bases). Germline loops: CDR1 DFQATT, CDR2 SNEGSKA (reference sequence). V shed 5 bases and J shed 7 bases, with 20 bases lying between them. The CDR3 sequence is 14 residues long. CDR3: CSASGARGLLTQYF. The CDR3 DNA follows: TGCAGTGCTTCAGGGGCCCGAGGTCTGTTGACCCAGTACTTC.

This clonotype showed up many times. The chain has TRBV7-9 and TRBJ2-7; D ambiguous. Germline CDR1 is SEHNR and CDR2 is FQNEAQ (reference sequence). This CDR3 comprises 11 residues. The V end was cut by 3 bases, the J end by 4 bases, with 4 bases between. DNA of the CDR3: TGTGCCAGCAGCTTTCAGTACGAGCAGTACTTC. Translation gives CASSFQYEQYF.

This clonotype has just a few counts. This chain links TRBV20-1 with TRBJ1-2; D is ambiguous. Looked up from germline, CDR1 is DFQATT and CDR2 is SNEGSKA (reference sequence). The ends were cut back, 3 bases at V and 1 base at J, with 6 bases in the middle. This CDR3 is built from 12 residues. For the CDR3, the DNA is TGCAGTGCTAGTATTAGTAACTATGGCTACACCTTC. Translating gives CSASISNYGYTF.

This clonotype was seen a handful of times. The rearrangement uses TRBV5-1 and TRBJ1-1; D is ambiguous. This CDR3 is built from 14 residues. The V end lost 1 base, the J end lost 4 bases, and 11 bases lay between the germline ends. The germline V gene encodes CDR1 SGHRS and CDR2 YFSETQ. CDR3 DNA: TGCGCCAGCAGCTTGCTTACCAGTTCCACTGAAGCTTTCTTT. Amino acid sequence: CASSLLTSSTEAFF. Full variable domain (missing parts from reference TRBV5-1 and TRBJ1-1): KAGVTQTPRYLIKTRGQQVTLSCSPISGHRSVSWYQQTPGQGLQFLFEYFSETQRNKGNFPGRFSGRQFSNSRSEMNVSTLELGDSALYLCASSLLTSSTEAFFGQGTRLTVV.

This clonotype has a handful of counts. This chain connects TRBV5-1 to TRBJ2-7; no clear D gene. The germline V gene encodes CDR1 SGHRS and CDR2 YFSETQ. Between the trimmed V and J ends, which lost 2 bases and 6 bases, there was a span of 6 bases. This CDR3 has 11 amino acids. The CDR3 reads CASSFGTEQYF. CDR3 DNA sequence: TGCGCCAGCAGCTTCGGTACCGAGCAGTACTTC.

The V call is TRBV20-1, the J call TRBJ2-3; D is unclear. Trimming pared 3 bases from V and 0 bases from J, leaving 13 bases between. CDR1 is DFQATT and CDR2 is SNEGSKA in the germline V gene (reference sequence). The CDR3 runs 15 residues. CDR3 sequence reads: CSASPWPRSTDTQYF. The CDR3 DNA is TGCAGTGCTAGCCCTTGGCCCCGTAGCACAGATACGCAGTATTTT.

The chain carries TRBV5-1 and TRBJ1-2, with unresolved D. The germline gives CDR1 SGHRS, CDR2 YFSETQ. The CDR3 covers 14 residues. Trimming shortened V by 3 bases and J by 6 bases, and 15 bases separated the two germline ends. CDR3 sequence: CASSSQVVSNGYTF. CDR3 nucleotides: TGCGCCAGCAGCTCTCAGGTAGTATCGAATGGCTACACCTTC.

This clonotype has a single count. The chain recombines TRBV29-1 with TRBJ1-5; 10 nucleotides agree with TRBD1. The CDR3 extends over 14 amino acids. The ends lost 6 bases at V and 5 bases at J; junction bases unmatched: 7. Germline CDR1 is SQVTM and CDR2 is ANQGSEA. The DNA of the CDR3 is TGCAGCGTCCGGATAGGACAGGGGGATCAGCCCCAGCATTTT. It translates to CSVRIGQGDQPQHF.

This clonotype was counted between two and nine times. This chain links TRBV12-3 or TRBV12-4 with TRBJ2-1, with D perhaps assigned TRBD1 or TRBD2 (5 bases each). The CDR3 is 19 residues long. Trimming pared 3 bases from V and 0 bases from J, leaving 21 bases between. The CDR3 protein is CASSLTVLERLSSYNEQFF. Here the CDR3 DNA reads TGTGCCAGCAGTTTGACAGTCCTAGAGCGACTAAGCTCCTACAATGAGCAGTTCTTC.

This clonotype was counted a few times. V gene TRBV20-1 combines with J gene TRBJ2-2; D gene ambiguous. The V gene's germline CDR1 is DFQATT and CDR2 SNEGSKA (reference sequence). Trimming took off 0 bases at V and 6 bases at J, with 11 bases between the two ends. This CDR3 comprises 14 residues. In DNA form, the CDR3 reads TGCAGTGCTAGAGACCCAAAAGGTCCCGGGGAGCTGTTTTTT. It yields the protein CSARDPKGPGELFF.

This clonotype was found a few times. The rearrangement links TRBV20-1 to TRBJ2-7, with no clear D. This CDR3 is 13 amino acids long. CDR1 is DFQATT and CDR2 is SNEGSKA in the germline V gene (reference sequence). V was trimmed by 7 bases and J by 0 bases, leaving 13 bases between them. For the CDR3, the DNA is TGCAGTGTTAAAGTGGGGTTCTCCTACGAGCAGTACTTC. Translating it yields CSVKVGFSYEQYF.

The chain is built from TRBV14 and TRBJ2-2; 7 nucleotides agree with TRBD1. Trimming at V came to 5 bases and at J to 0 bases, leaving 12 bases not matched to a gene. CDR3 length equals 18 residues. Per the germline V gene, CDR1 is SGHDN and CDR2 is FVKESK. CDR3 bases: TGTGCCAGCAGCAGCTGGAAAACCGGGACAGCGAACACCGGGGAGCTGTTTTTT. It specifies CASSSWKTGTANTGELFF.

The rearrangement uses TRBV5-6 and TRBJ2-5, with 7 bases lining up with TRBD1. CDR1 is SGHDT and CDR2 is YYEEEE in the germline V gene. This CDR3 contains 13 residues. After removal of 3 bases from V and 3 bases from J, the junction contained 2 bases not matched to a gene. The chain's CDR3 is CASSWDSKETQYF. CDR3 sequence (DNA): TGTGCCAGCAGCTGGGACAGTAAAGAGACCCAGTACTTC.